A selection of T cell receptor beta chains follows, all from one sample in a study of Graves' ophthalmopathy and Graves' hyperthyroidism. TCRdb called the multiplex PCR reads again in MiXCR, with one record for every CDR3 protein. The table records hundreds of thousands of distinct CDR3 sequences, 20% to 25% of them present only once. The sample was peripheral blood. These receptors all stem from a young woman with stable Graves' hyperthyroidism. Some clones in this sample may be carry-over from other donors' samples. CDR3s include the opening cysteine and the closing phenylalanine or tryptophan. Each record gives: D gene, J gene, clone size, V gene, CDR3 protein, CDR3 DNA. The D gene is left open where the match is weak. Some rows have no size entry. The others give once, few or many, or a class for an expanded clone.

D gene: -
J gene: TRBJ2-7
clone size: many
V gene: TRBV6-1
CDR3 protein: CASREGAREQYF
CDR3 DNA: TGTGCCAGCAGGGAGGGGGCGCGGGAGCAGTACTTC

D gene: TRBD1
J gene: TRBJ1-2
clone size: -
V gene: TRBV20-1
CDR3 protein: CSARAWQGALNGYTF
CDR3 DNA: TGCAGTGCTAGAGCGTGGCAGGGGGCGCTTAATGGCTACACCTTC

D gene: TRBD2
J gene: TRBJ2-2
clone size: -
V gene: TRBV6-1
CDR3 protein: CASSRLAEPTGELFF
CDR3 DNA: TGTGCCAGCAGTAGACTAGCGGAGCCTACCGGGGAGCTGTTTTTT

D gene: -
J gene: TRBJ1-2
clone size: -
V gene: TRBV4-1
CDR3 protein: CASSQDYHAGVYGYTF
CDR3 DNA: TGCGCCAGCAGCCAAGATTATCATGCTGGGGTTTATGGCTACACCTTC

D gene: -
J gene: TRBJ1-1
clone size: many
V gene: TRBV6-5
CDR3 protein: CASSSFRGAHEAFF
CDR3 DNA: TGTGCCAGCAGTTCCTTCCGTGGAGCCCATGAAGCTTTCTTT

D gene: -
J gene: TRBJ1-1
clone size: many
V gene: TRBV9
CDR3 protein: CASSVAGHTEAFF
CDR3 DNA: TGTGCCAGCAGCGTAGCAGGGCACACTGAAGCTTTCTTT

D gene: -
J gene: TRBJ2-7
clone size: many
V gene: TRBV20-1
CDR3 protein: CSARVGSLEQYF
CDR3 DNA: TGCAGTGCTAGAGTCGGCTCCTTGGAGCAGTACTTC

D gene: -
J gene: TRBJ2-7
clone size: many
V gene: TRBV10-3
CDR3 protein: CAISESSYEQYF
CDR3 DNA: TGTGCCATCAGTGAGTCAAGCTACGAGCAGTACTTC

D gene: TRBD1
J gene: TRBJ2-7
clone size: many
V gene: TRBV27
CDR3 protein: CATVGDRDNEQYF
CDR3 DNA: TGTGCCACCGTCGGGGACAGGGATAACGAGCAGTACTTC

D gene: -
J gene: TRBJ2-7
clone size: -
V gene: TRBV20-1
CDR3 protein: CSARVASKNYEQYF
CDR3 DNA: TGCAGTGCTAGAGTCGCTAGCAAGAACTACGAGCAGTACTTC

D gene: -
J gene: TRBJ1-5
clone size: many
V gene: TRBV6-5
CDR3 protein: CASSWSAGTQPQHF
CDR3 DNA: TGTGCCAGCAGTTGGTCAGCCGGGACTCAGCCCCAGCATTTT